This TCR beta chain was obtained from a study of cytomegalovirus exposure and HLA in healthy donors. Notes on the study in general: Cytomegalovirus association was listed for under 200 TCR beta chains.

Unrecorded immune exposures were likely, despite nominal health at sampling. A multiplex PCR was run with 60 Vbeta primers and 13 Jbeta primers. Clones were sequenced by immunoSEQ multiplex PCR, and TCRdb holds only the in-frame ones, with some missing. The table shows 100,000 to 150,000 clones, with about 82% occurring only once. The CDR3 extends over 14 amino acids. The germline V gene has CDR1 SGHAT and CDR2 FQDESV (reference sequence). Germline trimming cut 4 bases from V and 4 bases from J; bases unmatched to any gene: 3. With respect to this clone: Antigen unknown.

The source is a man aged 50-60 years in good health and CMV-seronegative. The chain has TRBV11-1 and TRBJ1-4; 7 bases map to TRBD1. Sequencing was done on a sample of PBMCs. The CDR3 nucleotides read TGTGCCAGCAGCTCGACAGGGAGTAATGAAAAACTGTTTTTT. Protein product: CASSSTGSNEKLFF.